The 3 T cell receptor beta chains below come from one sample, sequenced in a study of blood T cells in healthy people across ages. Then a second PCR, running about 7 to 11 cycles, was carried out with a sample-barcoded 5' primer and a J-beta primer mix. TCRdb re-analysed the 5' RACE reads in MiXCR, keeping a single row per CDR3 protein. Of roughly 800,000 distinct CDR3 sequences detected, about 36% appear once; the ten largest clones hold approximately 13%. The sequencing sample was made of blood. These receptors were taken from a man aged 18 to 30 in good health.

This clonotype was observed a handful of times. The CDR3 region has the DNA TGTGCCAGCAGTTACCCAACTGACTACCACAATGAGCAGTTCTTC. Amino acids: CASSYPTDYHNEQFF. This sequence joins TRBV6-2 or TRBV6-3 and TRBJ2-1; D possibly corresponds to TRBD2 (5 bases). V was pared by 2 bases and J by 5 bases, with 13 bases between. CDR1 is MNHEY and CDR2 is SVGEGT in the germline V gene. CDR3 size: 15 residues.

The gene calls are TRBV12-3 or TRBV12-4 and TRBJ1-1; weak D call: TRBD1 (5 bases). There are 11 residues in the CDR3. V was shortened by 5 bases and J by 6 bases, with 7 bases between the two germline ends. CDR3 sequence reads: CASSKTAEAFF. Here the CDR3 DNA reads TGTGCCAGCAGTAAGACAGCTGAAGCTTTCTTT.

The V gene is TRBV4-1, the J gene TRBJ1-2; D is perhaps TRBD1 (5 bases). The germline gives CDR1 MGHRA, CDR2 YSYEKL. The ends were cut back, 0 bases at V and 5 bases at J, with 13 bases in the middle. The CDR3 is 15 residues long. This CDR3 reads CASSQDLMGGYGYTF. In nucleotides, the CDR3 is TGCGCCAGCAGCCAAGATCTTATGGGGGGGTATGGCTACACCTTC.